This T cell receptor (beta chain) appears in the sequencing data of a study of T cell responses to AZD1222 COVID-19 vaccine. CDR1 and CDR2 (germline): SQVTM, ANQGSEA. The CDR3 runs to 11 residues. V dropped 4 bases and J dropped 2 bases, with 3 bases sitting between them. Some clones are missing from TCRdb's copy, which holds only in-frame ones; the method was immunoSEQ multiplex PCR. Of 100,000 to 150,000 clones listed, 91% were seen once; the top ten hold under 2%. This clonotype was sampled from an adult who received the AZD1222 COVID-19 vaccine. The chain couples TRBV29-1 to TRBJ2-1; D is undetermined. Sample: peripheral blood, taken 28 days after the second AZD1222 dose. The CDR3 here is CSVGAYNEQFF. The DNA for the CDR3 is TGCAGCGTTGGAGCCTACAATGAGCAGTTCTTC.